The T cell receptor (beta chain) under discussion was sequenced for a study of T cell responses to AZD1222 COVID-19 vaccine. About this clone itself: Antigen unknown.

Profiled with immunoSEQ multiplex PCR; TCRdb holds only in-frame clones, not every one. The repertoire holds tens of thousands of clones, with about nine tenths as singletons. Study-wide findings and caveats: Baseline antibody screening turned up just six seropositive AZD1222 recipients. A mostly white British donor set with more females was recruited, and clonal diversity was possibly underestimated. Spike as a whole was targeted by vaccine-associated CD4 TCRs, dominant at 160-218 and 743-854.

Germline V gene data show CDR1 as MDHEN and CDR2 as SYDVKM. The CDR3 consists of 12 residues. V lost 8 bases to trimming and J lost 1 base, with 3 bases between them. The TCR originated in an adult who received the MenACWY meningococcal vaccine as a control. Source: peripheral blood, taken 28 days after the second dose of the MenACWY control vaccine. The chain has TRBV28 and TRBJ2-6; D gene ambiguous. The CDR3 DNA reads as TGTGCCAGCCGTTCTGGGGCCAACGTCCTGACTTTC. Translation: CASRSGANVLTF. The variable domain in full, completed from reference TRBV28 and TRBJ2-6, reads DVKVTQSSRYLVKRTGEKVFLECVQDMDHENMFWYRQDPGLGLRLIYFSYDVKMKEKGDIPEGYSVSREKKERFSLILESASTNQTSMYLCASRSGANVLTFGAGSRLTVL.